This T cell receptor (beta chain) was profiled in a study of cytomegalovirus exposure and HLA in healthy donors. The study ran its PCR with 60 Vbeta and 13 Jbeta primers. Profiled with immunoSEQ multiplex PCR; TCRdb holds only in-frame clones, not every one. The sample includes approximately 180,000 clones, roughly 68% of them seen just once. V shed 7 bases, J shed 0 bases, and the junction held 8 bases outside the gene matches. Germline V gene sequence: CDR1 SGHRS, CDR2 YFSETQ. The CDR3 runs 16 residues. In regard to this clone: Its matching antigen is unknown.

General observations from the study: Within a later analysis, the majority of CMV-associated TCR beta chains appeared HLA-restricted.

The chain joins TRBV5-1 to TRBJ2-5, with 11 bases aligning to TRBD1. This receptor was taken from a woman under 40 in good health and CMV-seronegative. The sample was PBMCs. The CDR3 sequence is CASHQGQGAHQETQYF. CDR3 coding DNA: TGCGCCAGCCACCAAGGACAGGGGGCCCACCAAGAGACCCAGTACTTC.